This T cell receptor beta chain was recorded in a study of blood T cell repertoires in COVID-19. The germline gives CDR1 SGHDT, CDR2 YYEEEE. The CDR3 runs to 14 residues. The trim removed 4 bases at V and 5 bases at J, leaving 5 bases unmatched. Assay used: immunoSEQ multiplex PCR; TCRdb lists only in-frame clones, some missing. The profile covers approximately 100,000 clones, with approximately 80% appearing a single time and about an eighth taken by the ten largest. Material: peripheral blood. The sequence derives from a human donor in a cohort sampled during active or convalescent COVID-19. The chain couples TRBV5-6 to TRBJ1-1; 10 bases agree with TRBD1. CDR3 amino acids: CASSPGTGETEAFF. Written as DNA, the CDR3 is TGTGCCAGCAGCCCCGGGACAGGGGAAACTGAAGCTTTCTTT.